Below are 30 T cell receptor beta chains sequenced from a single sample in a study of blood T cells in healthy people across ages. Alongside a J-beta primer mix, a sample-barcoded 5' primer served in a second PCR lasting roughly 6 to 11 cycles. MiXCR, run by TCRdb on the 5' RACE reads, gives a single entry per CDR3 protein. The sample lists 750,000 or so distinct CDR3 sequences; 25% were seen once. In addition, the sample was reused for a study of T cells of mothers and their children.

The sequencing sample was made of blood. These receptors were taken from a boy aged 5-17 years in good health.

This clonotype was observed a handful of times. V is TRBV10-3 and J is TRBJ2-2; D gene uncertain. V lost 4 bases, J lost 3 bases, and 6 bases lay in between. The CDR3 totals 13 residues. The germline gives CDR1 ENHRY, CDR2 SYGVKD. The chain's CDR3 is CAISAGYTGELFF. As DNA, the CDR3 is TGTGCCATCAGTGCCGGGTACACCGGGGAGCTGTTTTTT.

The chain has TRBV5-1 and TRBJ2-5, with D perhaps TRBD1 or TRBD2 (5 bases each). CDR1 SGHRS and CDR2 YFSETQ come from the germline V gene. Trimming took 3 bases from V and 2 from J, leaving 14 bases between them. The CDR3 totals 15 residues. CDR3 bases: TGCGCCAGCAGCTCCGGATGGGGGTTACAAGAGACCCAGTACTTC. Its protein product is CASSSGWGLQETQYF.

The V gene is TRBV20-1, the J gene TRBJ1-4; D gene ambiguous. Germline V gene data show CDR1 as DFQATT and CDR2 as SNEGSKA (reference sequence). The V end was cut by 1 base, the J end by 7 bases, with 13 bases between. The CDR3 runs 14 residues. The CDR3: CSARGGPSGEKLFF. The CDR3 DNA sequence: TGCAGTGCTAGAGGCGGGCCGTCGGGTGAAAAACTGTTTTTT.

This clonotype was seen only a few times. V gene TRBV4-3 combines with J gene TRBJ1-1, with TRBD1 as a possible D gene (5 bases). Trimming pared 1 base from V and 3 bases from J, leaving 9 bases between. The CDR3 length is 14 residues. The V gene's germline CDR1 is LGHNA and CDR2 YSLEER. The CDR3 DNA reads TGCGCCAGCAGCCAAGCGGGGGAGGACACTGAAGCTTTCTTT. This translates into CASSQAGEDTEAFF.

This chain connects TRBV7-9 to TRBJ2-1; 9 nucleotides line up with TRBD2. After removal of 4 bases from V and 11 bases from J, the junction contained 9 bases not matched to a gene. This CDR3 has 14 residues. The germline CDR1 and CDR2 sequences are SEHNR and FQNEAQ (reference sequence). The CDR3 loop reads CASSSGTSLLKQFF. The CDR3 DNA sequence: TGTGCCAGCAGCTCCGGGACTAGCCTCCTAAAGCAGTTCTTC.

The V and J genes are TRBV6-2 or TRBV6-3 and TRBJ2-1, with a possible D match to TRBD2 (6 bases). The end of the DNA is better explained by TRBJ2-7, so the J call may be wrong. Germline loops: CDR1 MNHEY, CDR2 SVGEGT. CDR3 size: 12 residues. CDR3 residues: CASSPTSYEQYV. DNA of the CDR3: TGTGCCAGCAGTCCGACTAGCTACGAGCAGTACGTC.

The chain is built from TRBV29-1 and TRBJ2-7, with D possibly matching TRBD2 (6 bases). TRBJ2-1 matches the DNA end more closely, so the J call is doubtful. The CDR3 contains 13 residues. Germline V CDR1 and CDR2: SQVTM, ANQGSEA. In nucleotides, the CDR3 is TGCAGCGTAGGGTCTAGCGTATACAATGAGCAGTTCTTC. The encoded protein is CSVGSSVYNEQFF.

This rearrangement joins TRBV20-1 to TRBJ2-3; 7 nucleotides agree with TRBD2. Unmatched junction bases numbered 10, after V lost 5 bases and J lost 2 bases. Per germline, CDR1 DFQATT and CDR2 SNEGSKA (reference sequence). The CDR3 consists of 15 residues. The DNA of the CDR3 is TGCAGTGCTCAGGACCGACTAGCCCTCACAGATACGCAGTATTTT. Protein product: CSAQDRLALTDTQYF.

This clonotype was observed a few times. This chain connects TRBV29-1 to TRBJ1-1; perhaps TRBD1 as D (5 bases). The CDR3 covers 18 residues. The germline CDR1 and CDR2 sequences are SQVTM and ANQGSEA. The ends were cut back, 3 bases at V and 1 base at J, with 24 bases in the middle. Here the CDR3 reads CSVDWVPGTGRPNTEAFF. CDR3 nucleotides: TGCAGCGTTGATTGGGTACCCGGAACAGGCCGACCGAACACTGAAGCTTTCTTT. Full variable domain (remainder filled in from reference TRBV29-1 and TRBJ1-1): SAVISQKPSRDICQRGTSLTIQCQVDSQVTMMFWYRQQPGQSLTLIATANQGSEATYESGFVIDKFPISRPNLTFSTLTVSNMSPEDSSIYLCSVDWVPGTGRPNTEAFFGQGTRLTVV.

The chain uses TRBV7-2 and TRBJ1-6, with 7 bases fitting TRBD1. Germline loops: CDR1 SGHTA, CDR2 FQGNSA. The CDR3 sequence is 14 residues long. Trimming cost V 2 bases and J 10 bases; bases outside gene matches: 5. The CDR3 region has the DNA TGTGCCAGCAGCTTACTTCAGGGACAGTCACCCCTCCACTTT. Translating gives CASSLLQGQSPLHF.

V and J are TRBV29-1 and TRBJ2-3, with D maybe TRBD1 (6 bases). The CDR3 spans 15 residues. Trimming took off 3 bases at V and 4 bases at J, with 17 bases between the two ends. Germline lookup yields CDR1 SQVTM and CDR2 ANQGSEA. CDR3 in DNA: TGCAGCGTTGATCAGGCAGGGGAGTCCCCAGATACGCAGTATTTT. Amino acids: CSVDQAGESPDTQYF.

The genes are TRBV2 and TRBJ2-5; D might be TRBD1 (6 bases). The CDR3 is 14 amino acids. Trimming removed 9 bases from V and 5 bases from J, with 19 bases in between. Looked up from germline, CDR1 is SNHLY and CDR2 is FYNNEI. CDR3 in amino acids: CASHRRGVLETQYF. Here the CDR3 DNA reads TGTGCCAGTCACCGCAGGGGAGTGTTGGAGACCCAGTACTTC.

This rearrangement joins TRBV4-1 to TRBJ2-3; 7 positions agree with TRBD2. The CDR3 has 15 residues. Germline V gene sequence: CDR1 MGHRA, CDR2 YSYEKL. V gave up 5 bases and J gave up 3 bases; unmatched junction bases: 8. The CDR3 nucleotides read TGCGCCAGCAGCGCGCGGGAGCGCTCTACAGATACGCAGTATTTT. Its protein is CASSARERSTDTQYF.

The gene calls are TRBV29-1 and TRBJ1-1, with 7 bases matching TRBD1. The CDR3 is 13 residues long. Germline CDR1 SQVTM, CDR2 ANQGSEA. The ends lost 7 bases at V and 0 bases at J; junction bases unmatched: 5. CDR3 nucleotide sequence: TGCAGCGGTAGGACAGGACTGAACACTGAAGCTTTCTTT. This translates into CSGRTGLNTEAFF.

This clonotype was counted between two and nine times. The genes are TRBV6-4 and TRBJ2-7; the D is unclear. Deletions cut 3 bases from V and 7 bases from J, with 13 bases between. CDR1 and CDR2 (germline): MRHNA, SNTAGT. The CDR3 has 13 residues. DNA for the CDR3: TGTGCCAGCAGTGATTCGAATACAGCGGAGCAGTACTTC. Its protein product is CASSDSNTAEQYF.

In this sample, this clonotype turned up a few times. J is TRBJ2-7 and V is TRBV20-1, with a weak D call TRBD1 (5 bases). Germline-derived CDR1 and CDR2 are DFQATT and SNEGSKA (reference sequence). This CDR3 has 14 amino acids. Trimming took 4 bases from V and 2 from J, leaving 15 bases between them. The CDR3 DNA is TGCAGTGCTACAAAAGGGGCTAGTCCCTACGAGCAGTACTTC. It specifies CSATKGASPYEQYF.

The J gene is TRBJ2-7, the V gene TRBV19, with 7 bases identical to TRBD1. This CDR3 comprises 16 residues. Germline CDR1 and CDR2: LNHDA and SQIVND (reference sequence). With V trimmed by 1 base and J by 2 bases, 8 bases remained unmatched. This CDR3 reads CASSIAWAGGTYEQYF. The CDR3 DNA reads TGTGCCAGTAGTATAGCATGGGCAGGGGGAACCTACGAGCAGTACTTC.

J is TRBJ2-3 and V is TRBV29-1; possible D gene TRBD1, 6 bases. This CDR3 comprises 12 residues. V lost 3 bases to trimming and J lost 3 bases, with 7 bases between them. The germline gives CDR1 SQVTM, CDR2 ANQGSEA. CDR3: CSVDRGTDTQYF. As DNA, the CDR3 is TGCAGCGTTGACAGGGGAACAGATACGCAGTATTTT.

The gene calls are TRBV29-1 and TRBJ2-5; 10 bases agree with TRBD2. The V gene end was trimmed by 0 bases and the J gene end by 3 bases; junction bases not matched to a gene: 4. Germline V gene data show CDR1 as SQVTM and CDR2 as ANQGSEA. This CDR3 contains 15 residues. CDR3 coding DNA: TGCAGCGTTGAAGAAGCGCTAGCGGGGGAAGAGACCCAGTACTTC. Protein sequence: CSVEEALAGEETQYF.

This clonotype was seen a handful of times. The chain employs TRBV28 and TRBJ2-3; D is possibly TRBD1 (6 bases). Germline CDR1 MDHEN, CDR2 SYDVKM. V lost 4 bases, J lost 3 bases, and 8 bases lay in between. The CDR3 covers 13 residues. This chain's CDR3 is CASSWTETDTQYF. Written as DNA, the CDR3 is TGTGCCAGCAGTTGGACAGAAACAGATACGCAGTATTTT. Together with reference TRBV28 and TRBJ2-3, the CDR3 gives the full variable domain: DVKVTQSSRYLVKRTGEKVFLECVQDMDHENMFWYRQDPGLGLRLIYFSYDVKMKEKGDIPEGYSVSREKKERFSLILESASTNQTSMYLCASSWTETDTQYFGPGTRLTVL.

In this sample, this clonotype turned up once. The genes are TRBV20-1 and TRBJ2-2; 10 nucleotides match TRBD2. V gave up 0 bases and J gave up 3 bases; unmatched junction bases: 7. There are 17 residues in the CDR3. From germline, CDR1 is DFQATT and CDR2 SNEGSKA (reference sequence). The CDR3, as DNA: TGCAGTGCTAGAGACCTTAGCGGGAGGTTAGACACCGGGGAGCTGTTTTTT. As protein: CSARDLSGRLDTGELFF.

The V and J genes are TRBV9 and TRBJ2-5, with 9 nucleotides matching TRBD1. The V segment lost 3 bases and the J segment 3 bases; nucleotides outside the gene matches: 6. The CDR3 runs to 15 residues. Germline CDR1 SGDLS, CDR2 YYNGEE. The CDR3 protein is CASSAWTGEEETQYF. For the CDR3, the DNA is TGTGCCAGCAGCGCATGGACAGGGGAGGAAGAGACCCAGTACTTC.

DNA of the CDR3: TGTGCCAGCAGCTCGACAGGGGGCGGCACAGATACGCAGTATTTT. It specifies CASSSTGGGTDTQYF. J is TRBJ2-3 and V is TRBV7-3; the match to TRBD1 covers 10 bases. Trimming at V came to 4 bases and at J to 1 base, leaving 2 bases not matched to a gene. Germline V gene sequence: CDR1 SGHTA, CDR2 FQGTGA. The CDR3 has 15 residues. The complete variable domain, with remaining parts taken from reference TRBV7-3 and TRBJ2-3, reads GAGVSQTPSNKVTEKGKYVELRCDPISGHTALYWYRQSLGQGPEFLIYFQGTGAADDSGLPNDRFFAVRPEGSVSTLKIQRTERGDSAVYLCASSSTGGGTDTQYFGPGTRLTVL.

This clonotype was recorded a few times. This chain joins TRBV2 and TRBJ2-5; tentatively, D is TRBD1 (6 bases). Germline V gives CDR1 SNHLY, CDR2 FYNNEI. V shed 6 bases and J shed 7 bases, with 18 bases lying between them. The CDR3 is 14 residues long. The CDR3 nucleotides read TGTGCCAGCAGCGCCGGGACATACGAAGGGACCCAGTACTTC. Protein: CASSAGTYEGTQYF.

V and J are TRBV4-3 and TRBJ1-1; D gene uncertain. The CDR3 has 13 residues. The germline V gene has CDR1 LGHNA and CDR2 YSLEER. Trimming removed 8 bases at V and 5 bases at J, with 15 bases between. CDR3 region: CASGDRVGTEAFF. CDR3 coding DNA: TGCGCCAGCGGTGACCGGGTAGGGACTGAAGCTTTCTTT.

This clonotype has more than one count but fewer than ten. The chain carries TRBV10-3 and TRBJ2-2; TRBD1 is a possible D gene (6 bases). Germline values: CDR1 ENHRY, CDR2 SYGVKD. This CDR3 has 15 amino acids. V lost 2 bases and J 0 bases, leaving 7 bases between the germline ends. The CDR3 sequence: CAISERDTNTGELFF. DNA of the CDR3: TGTGCCATCAGTGAGCGGGACACGAACACCGGGGAGCTGTTTTTT.

This clonotype was observed a few times. The rearrangement uses TRBV28 and TRBJ2-3; D not resolved. V shed 2 bases and J shed 2 bases, with 11 bases lying between them. Per the germline V gene, CDR1 is MDHEN and CDR2 is SYDVKM. The CDR3 runs to 15 residues. The CDR3: CASSLGRRHTDTQYF. CDR3 nucleotide sequence: TGTGCCAGCAGTTTAGGCCGGCGGCACACAGATACGCAGTATTTT.

This rearrangement joins TRBV7-2 to TRBJ1-2, with D hard to call. V lost 1 base to trimming and J lost 4 bases, with 13 bases between them. This CDR3 has 15 amino acids. Looked up from germline, CDR1 is SGHTA and CDR2 is FQGNSA. CDR3 region: CASSLEDLGLYGYTF. The CDR3, as DNA: TGTGCCAGCAGCTTAGAGGATTTAGGTCTCTATGGCTACACCTTC.

This clonotype has a single count. V is TRBV20-1 and J is TRBJ2-5, with D perhaps given as TRBD1 or TRBD2 (5 bases each). The J call may be faulty, since TRBJ2-1 better matches the DNA end. This CDR3 has 15 residues. Germline loops: CDR1 DFQATT, CDR2 SNEGSKA (reference sequence). The CDR3 DNA sequence: TGCAGTGCTAGAGAAGAGGGGACCCCGGACAATGAGCAGTTCTTC. This gives the protein CSAREEGTPDNEQFF.

This clonotype has a handful of counts. V gene TRBV4-2 combines with J gene TRBJ2-7; D unclear. The CDR3 extends over 15 amino acids. The V end lost 1 base, the J end lost 5 bases, and 15 bases lay between the germline ends. From germline, CDR1 is LGHNA and CDR2 YNFKEQ. The CDR3 region has the DNA TGTGCCAGCAGCCAAGGAGGACGGCGGAGCGACGAGCAGTACTTC. Its translation is CASSQGGRRSDEQYF.